One sample yielded the 5 T cell receptor beta chains listed below, sequenced in a study of Ad26.COV2.S vaccination and SARS-CoV-2 variants. Sequencing was performed with immunoSEQ multiplex PCR; in TCRdb, only in-frame clones are kept and a portion is missing. Among about 320,000 clones listed, roughly 80% were seen once. The treatment was: over 15 received Ad26.COV2.S at low or high dose, single or two shots; several received placebo; per-sample allocation not given. Following the first vaccine or placebo injection, samples were taken on day 63. Here the sequenced sample was peripheral blood, taken in a trial of Ad26.COV2.S vaccine versus placebo. The receptors shown here come from a person aged 18-65 years who received the Ad26.COV2.S COVID-19 vaccine or a placebo.

This clone was recorded a few times. Written as DNA, the CDR3 is TGTGCCAGGTCCCGACCGGATGAAAAACTGTTTTTT. It codes for CARSRPDEKLFF. The chain links TRBV28 to TRBJ1-4; the D is unclear. Trimming took off 9 bases at V and 6 bases at J, with 11 bases between the two ends. The CDR3 is 12 amino acids. In germline, CDR1 is MDHEN, CDR2 SYDVKM.

J is TRBJ1-6 and V is TRBV4-2; the D gene is possibly TRBD1 (6 bases). The V end was cut by 4 bases, the J end by 5 bases, with 9 bases between. Germline CDR1 LGHNA, CDR2 YNFKEQ. The CDR3 runs to 14 residues. CDR3 bases: TGTGCCAGCAGCCCACAGGGACATAATTCACCCCTCCACTTT. Translating it yields CASSPQGHNSPLHF.

Here the CDR3 reads CASSSKSGGDTDTQYF. The CDR3 region has the DNA TGTGCCAGCAGCTCTAAGTCGGGGGGGGACACAGATACGCAGTATTTT. The chain uses TRBV7-2 and TRBJ2-3; the match to TRBD2 covers 8 bases. The V gene end was trimmed by 4 bases and the J gene end by 2 bases; junction bases not matched to a gene: 8. The CDR3 has 16 amino acids. Germline-derived CDR1 and CDR2 are SGHTA and FQGNSA.

The chain employs TRBV5-4 and TRBJ2-2, with TRBD2 as a possible D gene (7 bases). Deletions cut 3 bases from V and 1 base from J, with 13 bases between. This CDR3 region has 16 residues. Germline V gene data show CDR1 as SGHNT and CDR2 as YYREEE (reference sequence). CDR3 loop: CASSSLGGLNTGELFF. In DNA, the CDR3 is TGTGCCAGCAGCTCCCTCGGGGGGCTGAACACCGGGGAGCTGTTTTTT.

The gene calls are TRBV2 and TRBJ1-5, with D perhaps matching TRBD1 (5 bases). The CDR3 covers 15 residues. Trimming removed 3 bases at V and 7 bases at J, with 16 bases between. The germline V gene has CDR1 SNHLY and CDR2 FYNNEI. The CDR3 coding sequence is TGTGCCAGCAGTGAGGGGGGAGCCCTCGGCCAGCCCCAGCATTTT. Amino acids: CASSEGGALGQPQHF.